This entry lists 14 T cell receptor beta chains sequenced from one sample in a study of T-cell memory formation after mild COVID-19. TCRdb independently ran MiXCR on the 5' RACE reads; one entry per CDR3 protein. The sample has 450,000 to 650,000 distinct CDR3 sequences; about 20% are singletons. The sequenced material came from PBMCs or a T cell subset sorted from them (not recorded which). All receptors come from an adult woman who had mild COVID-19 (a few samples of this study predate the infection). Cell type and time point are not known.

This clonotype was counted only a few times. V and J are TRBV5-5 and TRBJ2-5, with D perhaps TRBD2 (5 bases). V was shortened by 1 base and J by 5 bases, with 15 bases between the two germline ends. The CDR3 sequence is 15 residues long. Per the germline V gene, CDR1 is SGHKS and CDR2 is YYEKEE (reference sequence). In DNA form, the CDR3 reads TGTGCCAGCAGCTTGCCAGGTCCGGGGTGGGAGACCCAGTACTTC. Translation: CASSLPGPGWETQYF.

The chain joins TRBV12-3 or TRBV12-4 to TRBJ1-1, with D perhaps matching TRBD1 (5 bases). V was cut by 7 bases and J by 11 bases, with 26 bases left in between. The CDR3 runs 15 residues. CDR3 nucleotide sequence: TGTGCCAGCACCAAAAGTGGGCAAGGACCAAAGGGGGCTTTCTTT. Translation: CASTKSGQGPKGAFF.

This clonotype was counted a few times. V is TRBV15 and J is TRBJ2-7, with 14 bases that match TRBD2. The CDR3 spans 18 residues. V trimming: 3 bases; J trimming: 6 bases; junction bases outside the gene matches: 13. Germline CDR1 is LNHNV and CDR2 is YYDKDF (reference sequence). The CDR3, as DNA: TGTGCCACCAGCAGCTCCGGGACTAGCGGGAGATTAAGGGGCGAGCAGTACTTC. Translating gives CATSSSGTSGRLRGEQYF.

The CDR3 DNA reads as TGTGCCACCAGTGATATACAGGGCCCTGGGGGCAATGAGCAGTTCTTC. Its translation is CATSDIQGPGGNEQFF. V gene TRBV24-1 combines with J gene TRBJ2-1, with D possibly being TRBD1 (6 bases). CDR3 length: 16 residues. Trimming took off 3 bases at V and 6 bases at J, with 17 bases between the two ends. CDR1 is KGHDR, CDR2 SFDVKD, per germline.

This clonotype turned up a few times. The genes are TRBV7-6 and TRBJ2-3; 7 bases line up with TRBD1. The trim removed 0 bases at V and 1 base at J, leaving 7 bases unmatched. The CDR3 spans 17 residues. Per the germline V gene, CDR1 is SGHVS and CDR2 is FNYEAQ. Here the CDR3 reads CASSLAGRTGRTDTQYF. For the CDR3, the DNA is TGTGCCAGCAGCTTAGCGGGCCGGACAGGCCGCACAGATACGCAGTATTTT.

The CDR3 region is CASSPAKSGQGLTDTQYF. As DNA, the CDR3 is TGTGCCAGCAGCCCTGCGAAGTCGGGCCAGGGGCTCACAGATACGCAGTATTTT. V gene TRBV7-6 combines with J gene TRBJ2-3; tentative D call: TRBD1 (6 bases). The germline V gene encodes CDR1 SGHVS and CDR2 FNYEAQ. Between the trimmed V and J ends, which lost 5 bases and 2 bases, there was a span of 23 bases. This CDR3 spans 18 amino acids.

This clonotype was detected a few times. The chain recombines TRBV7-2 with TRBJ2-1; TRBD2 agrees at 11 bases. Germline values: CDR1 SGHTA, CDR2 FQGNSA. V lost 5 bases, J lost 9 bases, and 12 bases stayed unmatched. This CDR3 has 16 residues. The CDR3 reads CASSPRTSGRGGEQFF. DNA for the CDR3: TGTGCCAGCAGCCCCAGAACTAGCGGGAGAGGAGGTGAGCAGTTCTTC. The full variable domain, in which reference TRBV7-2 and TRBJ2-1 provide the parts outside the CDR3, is GAGVSQSPSNKVTEKGKDVELRCDPISGHTALYWYRQSLGQGLEFLIYFQGNSAPDKSGLPSDRFSAERTGGSVSTLTIQRTQQEDSAVYLCASSPRTSGRGGEQFFGPGTRLTVL.

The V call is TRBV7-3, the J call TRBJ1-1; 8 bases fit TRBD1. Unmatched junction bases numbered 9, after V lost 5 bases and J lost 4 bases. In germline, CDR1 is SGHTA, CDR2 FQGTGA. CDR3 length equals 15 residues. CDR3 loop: CASSSTGGQVTEAFF. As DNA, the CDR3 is TGTGCCAGCAGCAGTACAGGGGGTCAAGTCACTGAAGCTTTCTTT.

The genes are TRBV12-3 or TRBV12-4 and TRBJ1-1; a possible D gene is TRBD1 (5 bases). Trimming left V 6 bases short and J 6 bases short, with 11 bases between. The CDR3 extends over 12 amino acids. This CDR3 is CASRTGGSEAFF. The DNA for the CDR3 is TGTGCCAGCAGGACGGGGGGGTCTGAAGCTTTCTTT.

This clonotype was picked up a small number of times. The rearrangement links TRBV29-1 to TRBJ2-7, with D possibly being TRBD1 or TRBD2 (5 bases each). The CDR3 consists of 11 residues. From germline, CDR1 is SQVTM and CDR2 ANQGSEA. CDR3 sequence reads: CIANKGIEQYF. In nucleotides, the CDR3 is TGCATAGCGAATAAGGGGATCGAGCAGTACTTC.

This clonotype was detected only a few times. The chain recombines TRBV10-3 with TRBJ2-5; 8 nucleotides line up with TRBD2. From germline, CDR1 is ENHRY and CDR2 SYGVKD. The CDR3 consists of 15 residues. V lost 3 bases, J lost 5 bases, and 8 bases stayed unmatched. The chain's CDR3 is CAISEPALAGETQYF. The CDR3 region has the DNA TGTGCCATCAGTGAACCGGCGTTAGCGGGGGAGACCCAGTACTTC.

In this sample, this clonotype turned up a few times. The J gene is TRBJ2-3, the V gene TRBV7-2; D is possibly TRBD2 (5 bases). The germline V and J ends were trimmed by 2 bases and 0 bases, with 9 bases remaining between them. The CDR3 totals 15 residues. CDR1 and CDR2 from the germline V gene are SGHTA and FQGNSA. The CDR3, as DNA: TGTGCCAGCAGCTTACAACGGACTAGCACAGATACGCAGTATTTT. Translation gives CASSLQRTSTDTQYF.

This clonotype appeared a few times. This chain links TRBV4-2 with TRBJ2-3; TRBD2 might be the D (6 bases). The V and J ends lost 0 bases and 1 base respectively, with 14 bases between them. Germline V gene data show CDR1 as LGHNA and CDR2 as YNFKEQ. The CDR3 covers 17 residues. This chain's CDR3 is CASSQDLRGEGTDTQYF. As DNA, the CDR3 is TGTGCCAGCAGCCAAGATTTGCGAGGGGAGGGCACAGATACGCAGTATTTT.

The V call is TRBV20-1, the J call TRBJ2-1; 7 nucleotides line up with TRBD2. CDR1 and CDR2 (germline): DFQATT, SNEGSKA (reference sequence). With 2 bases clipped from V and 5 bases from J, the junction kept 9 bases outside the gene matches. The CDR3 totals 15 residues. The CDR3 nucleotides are TGCAGTGCTAGACCCAGCGGGGTCCGCCACAATGAGCAGTTCTTC. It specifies CSARPSGVRHNEQFF.